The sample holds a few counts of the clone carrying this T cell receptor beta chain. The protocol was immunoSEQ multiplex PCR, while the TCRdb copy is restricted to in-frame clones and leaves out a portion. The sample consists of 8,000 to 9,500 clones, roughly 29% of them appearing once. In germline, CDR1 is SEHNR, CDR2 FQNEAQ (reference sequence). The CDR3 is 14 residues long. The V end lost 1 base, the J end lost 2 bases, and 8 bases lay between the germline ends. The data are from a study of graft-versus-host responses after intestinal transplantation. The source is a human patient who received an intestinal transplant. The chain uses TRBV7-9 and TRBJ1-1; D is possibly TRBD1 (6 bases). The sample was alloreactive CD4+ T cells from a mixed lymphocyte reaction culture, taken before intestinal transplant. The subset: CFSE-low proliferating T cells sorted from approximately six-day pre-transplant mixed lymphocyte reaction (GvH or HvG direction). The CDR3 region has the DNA TGTGCCAGCAGCTTAGGACAGGTCAACACTGAAGCTTTCTTT. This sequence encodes CASSLGQVNTEAFF.